The 16 T cell receptor beta chains below come from one sample, sequenced in a study of blood T cell repertoires in COVID-19. Produced via immunoSEQ multiplex PCR; TCRdb's table is partial and in-frame only. The sample includes nearly 50,000 clones, about 85% of them seen just once. Source material: peripheral blood. These receptor sequences come from a human donor in a cohort sampled during active COVID-19.

This sequence joins TRBV2 and TRBJ2-1; D gene ambiguous. V lost 7 bases and J 2 bases, leaving 12 bases between the germline ends. The CDR3 covers 14 residues. Germline CDR1 SNHLY, CDR2 FYNNEI. CDR3 DNA sequence: TGTGCCAGCAAGTACGAGTCAACCTACAATGAGCAGTTCTTC. Its translation is CASKYESTYNEQFF.

V and J are TRBV28 and TRBJ1-1; possibly TRBD1 for D (5 bases). Germline V lookup: CDR1 MDHEN, CDR2 SYDVKM. V lost 6 bases to trimming and J lost 5 bases, with 19 bases between them. The CDR3 length is 15 residues. The DNA for the CDR3 is TGTGCCAGCAGCCAACCTCGGGGGGGAGGGACTGAAGCTTTCTTT. Protein product: CASSQPRGGGTEAFF.

The V call is TRBV3-1 (or the pseudogene TRBV3-2), the J call TRBJ2-1; 8 bases map to TRBD2. CDR3 size: 15 residues. The V gene end was trimmed by 1 base and the J gene end by 3 bases; junction bases not matched to a gene: 2. Germline loops: CDR1 LGHDT, CDR2 YNNKEL (reference sequence). Written as DNA, the CDR3 is TGTGCCAGCAGCCAAGTCCTAGCGGGCTACAATGAGCAGTTCTTC. Its translation is CASSQVLAGYNEQFF.

V is TRBV6-2 or TRBV6-3 and J is TRBJ2-1; 7 positions match TRBD2. Germline CDR1 is MNHEY and CDR2 is SVGEGT. J was trimmed by 4 bases and V by 3 bases; bases with no gene match: 6. This CDR3 is built from 15 residues. The chain's CDR3 is CASSYSRTRYNEQFF. The CDR3 region has the DNA TGTGCCAGCAGTTATTCCCGGACTAGGTACAATGAGCAGTTCTTC.

The rearrangement links TRBV3-1 (or the pseudogene TRBV3-2) to TRBJ2-2; D uncertain. V was clipped by 4 bases and J by 5 bases, with 17 bases between them. From germline, CDR1 is LGHDT and CDR2 YNNKEL (reference sequence). The CDR3 sequence is 16 residues long. CDR3 in amino acids: CASSPQTVLRTGELFF. As DNA, the CDR3 is TGTGCCAGCAGCCCCCAGACCGTCCTGAGGACCGGGGAGCTGTTTTTT.

V is TRBV7-2 and J is TRBJ2-7, with 8 positions matching TRBD2. Trimming cost V 7 bases and J 5 bases; bases outside gene matches: 16. The CDR3 has 16 amino acids. Germline CDR1 and CDR2: SGHTA and FQGNSA. This CDR3 is CASTPGGGGKGDEQYF. The CDR3 DNA sequence: TGTGCCAGCACCCCGGGAGGGGGAGGGAAAGGTGACGAGCAGTACTTC.

The chain uses TRBV2 and TRBJ1-2; TRBD1 might be the D (5 bases). Germline V gene lookup returns CDR1 SNHLY and CDR2 FYNNEI. V was cut by 5 bases and J by 0 bases, with 16 bases left in between. The CDR3 is 16 amino acids. DNA of the CDR3: TGTGCCAGCAGTCAACAGGCCCGACTTCCTAACTATGGCTACACCTTC. Amino acids: CASSQQARLPNYGYTF.

The J gene is TRBJ2-3, the V gene TRBV19; TRBD2 aligns across 10 bases. The length of the CDR3 is 18 residues. Germline V lookup: CDR1 LNHDA, CDR2 SQIVND (reference sequence). With V trimmed by 6 bases and J by 1 base, 13 bases remained unmatched. CDR3 sequence (DNA): TGTGCCAGTAGCCTAGGGGCCCGACTAGCGGGTGGCACAGATACGCAGTATTTT. Protein: CASSLGARLAGGTDTQYF.

The CDR3 coding sequence is TGTGCCAGCAGTACTACGGGGGGCTCCTACAATGAGCAGTTCTTC. It encodes CASSTTGGSYNEQFF. The J gene is TRBJ2-1, the V gene TRBV11-2; 7 positions match TRBD2. Trimming cost V 6 bases and J 0 bases; bases outside gene matches: 5. CDR1 is SGHAT and CDR2 is FQNNGV in the germline V gene. The CDR3 extends over 15 amino acids.

The CDR3 spells CAWMKRRNYGYTF. As DNA, the CDR3 is TGTGCCTGGATGAAACGCCGGAACTATGGCTACACCTTC. The rearrangement links TRBV30 to TRBJ1-2, with D uncertain. The germline V gene encodes CDR1 GTSNPN and CDR2 SVGIG (reference sequence). This CDR3 has 13 amino acids. Trimming left V 4 bases short and J 2 bases short, with 11 bases between.

The chain is built from TRBV28 and TRBJ2-2, with TRBD1 identical over 8 bases. CDR1 and CDR2 (germline): MDHEN, SYDVKM. The V segment lost 3 bases and the J segment 4 bases; nucleotides outside the gene matches: 4. The CDR3 sequence is 15 residues long. The CDR3 nucleotides are TGTGCCAGCAGTTTTGGACAGGGTCGCACCGGGGAGCTGTTTTTT. Amino acids: CASSFGQGRTGELFF.

The gene calls are TRBV29-1 and TRBJ1-2, with a weak D call TRBD1 (5 bases). V was shortened by 0 bases and J by 4 bases, with 12 bases between the two germline ends. CDR1 SQVTM and CDR2 ANQGSEA come from the germline V gene. CDR3 length: 14 residues. As DNA, the CDR3 is TGCAGCGTTGAAGAGGCGGGGGACTTCTATGGCTACACCTTC. Protein product: CSVEEAGDFYGYTF. Complete variable domain (other parts from reference TRBV29-1 and TRBJ1-2): SAVISQKPSRDICQRGTSLTIQCQVDSQVTMMFWYRQQPGQSLTLIATANQGSEATYESGFVIDKFPISRPNLTFSTLTVSNMSPEDSSIYLCSVEEAGDFYGYTFGSGTRLTVV.

The CDR3 sequence: CASSIGRGSGDEQYF. CDR3 DNA: TGTGCCAGTAGTATCGGACGGGGGAGTGGAGACGAGCAGTACTTC. The V and J genes are TRBV19 and TRBJ2-7; weak D call: TRBD2 (6 bases). The length of the CDR3 is 15 residues. V lost 3 bases and J lost 5, with 17 bases in between. CDR1 is LNHDA and CDR2 is SQIVND in the germline V gene (reference sequence).

The V gene is TRBV5-6, the J gene TRBJ2-1, with a tentative D call TRBD1 (6 bases). V was clipped by 5 bases and J by 5 bases, with 14 bases between them. From germline, CDR1 is SGHDT and CDR2 YYEEEE. CDR3 length: 14 residues. CDR3: CASRDRDRNNEQFF. CDR3 coding DNA: TGTGCCAGCAGGGATCGCGACAGGAACAATGAGCAGTTCTTC.

This chain joins TRBV7-9 and TRBJ2-3; 7 bases align to TRBD2. V gave up 5 bases and J gave up 4 bases; unmatched junction bases: 12. This CDR3 comprises 16 residues. Per the germline V gene, CDR1 is SEHNR and CDR2 is FQNEAQ (reference sequence). CDR3 bases: TGTGCCAGCAGCCGCAGGACTAGTGCTTTGGCAGATACGCAGTATTTT. Translating it yields CASSRRTSALADTQYF.

This clone has just a few counts. The chain is built from TRBV6-5 and TRBJ1-2, with D possibly being TRBD1 (5 bases). The CDR3 has 14 amino acids. V shed 0 bases and J shed 7 bases, with 12 bases lying between them. The germline gives CDR1 MNHEY, CDR2 SVGAGI. CDR3 in amino acids: CASSYSRQFAGYTF. CDR3 sequence (DNA): TGTGCCAGCAGTTACTCGAGACAGTTCGCTGGCTACACCTTC.